Listed below are T cell receptor beta chains from one sample, sequenced in a study of beta chain features in type 1 diabetes. The protocol was immunoSEQ multiplex PCR, while the TCRdb copy is restricted to in-frame clones and leaves out a portion. This sample has 200,000 to 250,000 clones, with 13% to 15% found just once. The sample consisted of naive CD4+ T cells from blood. These receptors all stem from a woman aged 40 to 50 in good health. The CDR3 runs from the conserved cysteine through the conserved F or W. The D gene is left open where the match is weak. Rows give clone size only sometimes, using once, few, many, or a class for an expanded clone.

clone_size,j_call,d_call,v_call,cdr3_nt,cdr3_aa
few,TRBJ2-1,TRBD2,TRBV20-1,TGCAGTGCTAGAAGCGGGGGAGAGCAGTTCTTC,CSARSGGEQFF
-,TRBJ2-2,-,TRBV7-7,TGTGCCAGCAGCTTATCCGGGGGGCTAACGGCCGGGGAGCTGTTTTTT,CASSLSGGLTAGELFF
many,TRBJ2-5,-,TRBV5-4,TGTGCCAGCAGCTTGGGGGCTGGACAAGAGACCCAGTACTTC,CASSLGAGQETQYF
few,TRBJ1-6,-,TRBV18,TGTGCCAGCTCACTCAAACAGGGTGCGGAATCACCCCTCCACTTT,CASSLKQGAESPLHF
-,TRBJ1-1,-,TRBV7-4,TGTGCCAGCAGCTTAGGGGGGCTCGCGGCTGAAGCTTTCTTT,CASSLGGLAAEAFF
-,TRBJ2-1,TRBD2,TRBV5-8,TGTGCCAGTAGAAGGACTAGCGTAAATGAGCAGTTCTTC,CASRRTSVNEQFF
-,TRBJ2-5,TRBD2,TRBV4-1,TGCGCCAGCAGTTTTCTAGCGGGGGGGCAGGAGACCCAGTACTTC,CASSFLAGGQETQYF
-,TRBJ2-7,TRBD2,TRBV7-9,TGTGCCAGCAGCCATATACTAGCGGGGTCCTACGAGCAGTACTTC,CASSHILAGSYEQYF
-,TRBJ2-7,TRBD1,TRBV7-2,TGTGCCAGCAGATCCGGGACAGGGACCTACGAGCAGTACTTC,CASRSGTGTYEQYF
few,TRBJ2-5,TRBD1,TRBV27,TGTGCCAGCAGTTATACAGGGGGCTCGGGGACCCAGTACTTC,CASSYTGGSGTQYF
-,TRBJ2-5,-,TRBV19,TGTGCCAGTAGTGTCACACAGGGTTGGGAGACCCAGTACTTC,CASSVTQGWETQYF
few,TRBJ2-5,-,TRBV10-3,TGTGCCATCAGCCCCGCCGGGGGAGAGACCCAGTACTTC,CAISPAGGETQYF
-,TRBJ1-6,-,TRBV11-2,TGTGCCAGCAGCTTAGGCAGCGGCACCTATAATTCACCCCTCCACTTT,CASSLGSGTYNSPLHF
-,TRBJ1-4,-,TRBV18,TGTGCCAGCTCACCACCAGGGGAAGAAAAACTGTTTTTT,CASSPPGEEKLFF
-,TRBJ1-2,TRBD1,TRBV5-1,TGCGCCAGCAGCTTCGGGACAGGGGGTTCATATGGCTACACCTTC,CASSFGTGGSYGYTF
-,TRBJ2-2,TRBD1,TRBV7-2,TGTGCCAGCAGAACGAACAGGGGGCGCTTCGGGGAGCTGTTTTTT,CASRTNRGRFGELFF
-,TRBJ2-2,TRBD1,TRBV7-9,TGTGCCAGCAGCTTCCAACAGGGGACCGGGGAGCTGTTTTTT,CASSFQQGTGELFF
-,TRBJ2-5,-,TRBV27,TGTGCCAGCAGCTTGACTAGGGCCCAAGAGACCCAGTACTTC,CASSLTRAQETQYF
-,TRBJ2-3,TRBD2,TRBV11-2,TGTGCCAGCAGCTTAGATCTCGGTAGCGGGGGGGCTAATACGCAGTATTTT,CASSLDLGSGGANTQYF
-,TRBJ1-1,TRBD1,TRBV11-1,TGTGCCAGCAGCTTACGGACAGGTAGTCCTGAAGCTTTCTTT,CASSLRTGSPEAFF
few,TRBJ1-5,-,TRBV11-2,TGTGCCAGCAGCTTAATAACAAATCAGCCCCAGCATTTT,CASSLITNQPQHF
-,TRBJ2-1,TRBD1,TRBV19,TGTGCCAGTAGTTGGGACAGCCGAGATGAGCAGTTCTTC,CASSWDSRDEQFF
few,TRBJ1-2,-,TRBV6-1,TGTGCCAGCAGTGACCCCGCACAGGGCTTAAACTATGGCTACACCTTC,CASSDPAQGLNYGYTF
many,TRBJ2-5,TRBD1,TRBV7-9,TGTGCCAGCAGGTGGGCCGGACAGGGTAGGCAAGAGACCCAGTACTTC,CASRWAGQGRQETQYF
-,TRBJ2-7,-,TRBV11-2,TGTGCCAGCACCTTGGGGGGAACAGGGGCCTACGAGCAGTACTTC,CASTLGGTGAYEQYF
few,TRBJ2-2,-,TRBV5-1,TGCGCCAGTGGACAAATCGGCGGGGAGCTGTTTTTT,CASGQIGGELFF
-,TRBJ1-2,-,TRBV14,TGTGCCAGCAGCCAAGACCGCCGCGGCTATGGCTACACCTTC,CASSQDRRGYGYTF
few,TRBJ2-1,-,TRBV11-2,TGTGCCAGCAGCTTAGAACGCGTGAATGAGCAGTTCTTC,CASSLERVNEQFF
few,TRBJ2-7,-,TRBV5-4,TGTGCCAGCAGCAGCTGGACAGCCTACGAGCAGTACTTC,CASSSWTAYEQYF
few,TRBJ2-5,-,TRBV18,TGTGCCAGCTCACCACTCACCGGGGAGACCCAGTACTTC,CASSPLTGETQYF
few,TRBJ1-5,-,TRBV11-2,TGTGCCAGCAGCTTAGCGGGGAGCAATCAGCCCCAGCATTTT,CASSLAGSNQPQHF
-,TRBJ2-7,-,TRBV29-1,TGCAGCGTCGTACAGAGCTACGAGCAGTACTTC,CSVVQSYEQYF
few,TRBJ1-1,-,TRBV19,TGTGCCAGTAGTATGTGGAGGGGACGGAACACTGAAGCTTTCTTT,CASSMWRGRNTEAFF
few,TRBJ1-2,-,TRBV19,TGTGCCTCCCGACAGGAGACTAACTATGGCTACACCTTC,CASRQETNYGYTF
few,TRBJ2-1,-,TRBV19,TGTGCCAGTAGTACACGGGGAAACAATGAGCAGTTCTTC,CASSTRGNNEQFF
-,TRBJ2-3,TRBD2,TRBV11-2,TGTGCCAGCAGCTCCAGACTAGCGGGGGGGCGGAATACGCAGTATTTT,CASSSRLAGGRNTQYF
-,TRBJ1-5,-,TRBV19,TGTGCCAGTAGACCGACCGACTGGTATAGCAATCAGCCCCAGCATTTT,CASRPTDWYSNQPQHF
once,TRBJ2-7,-,TRBV7-2,TGTGCCAGCAGCTTAGATCAGGTTAGCTCCTACGAGCAGTACTTC,CASSLDQVSSYEQYF
few,TRBJ2-5,-,TRBV10-1,TGCGCCAGCAGTGCCCGGCTAGCGATGACCCAGTACTTC,CASSARLAMTQYF
few,TRBJ2-7,TRBD2,TRBV7-2,TGTGCCAGCAGGGGACTAGCTTACGAGCAGTACTTC,CASRGLAYEQYF
few,TRBJ2-3,TRBD1,TRBV5-4,TGTGCCAGCAGGCCACGGGACAGGGGGCAGGATACGCAGTATTTT,CASRPRDRGQDTQYF
-,TRBJ1-1,-,TRBV6-5,TGTGCCAGCAGTTATTCGACAGTGAACACTGAAGCTTTCTTT,CASSYSTVNTEAFF
few,TRBJ2-6,-,TRBV27,TGTGCCAGCAGTTTTTCATCTGGGGCCAACGTCCTGACTTTC,CASSFSSGANVLTF
few,TRBJ1-1,TRBD1,TRBV9,TGTGCCAGCAGCGGGACAGGGGCCGGTGAAGCTTTCTTT,CASSGTGAGEAFF
-,TRBJ2-7,-,TRBV11-2,TGTGCCAGCACCATTACGGGAGCGTACGAGCAGTACTTC,CASTITGAYEQYF
-,TRBJ2-3,TRBD2,TRBV9,TGTGCCAGCAGCGTACGGGAGGGGTCGGGAGATACGCAGTATTTT,CASSVREGSGDTQYF
-,TRBJ1-1,-,TRBV5-1,TGCGCCAGCAGCGTGGTTGCGATGAACACTGAAGCTTTCTTT,CASSVVAMNTEAFF
-,TRBJ2-7,TRBD2,TRBV7-9,TGTGCCAGCAGCTTAGGGGGGGGCTCCTACGAGCAGTACTTC,CASSLGGGSYEQYF
few,TRBJ2-1,TRBD1,TRBV18,TGTGCCAGCTCACCACCGAACAGGGGCTCGGATGAGCAGTTCTTC,CASSPPNRGSDEQFF
few,TRBJ1-1,-,TRBV5-1,TGCGCCAGCAGCTTGGCGGGTATTGGGGGGTTCGCAGAAGCTTTCTTT,CASSLAGIGGFAEAFF
-,TRBJ1-5,TRBD1,TRBV7-2,TGTGCCAGCAGTCTCCGGGACAGGGGACAGCCCCAGCATTTT,CASSLRDRGQPQHF
-,TRBJ2-7,-,TRBV18,TGTGCCAGCTCACCAGGCGGGTTTGGCTCCTACGAGCAGTACTTC,CASSPGGFGSYEQYF
few,TRBJ1-3,TRBD1,TRBV4-2,TGTGCCAGCAGCCCGACCGGGACAGGGGTTGGAAACACCATATATTTT,CASSPTGTGVGNTIYF
-,TRBJ1-2,-,TRBV5-4,TGTGCCAGCAGAAAAGGCGGGACCATATATGGCTACACCTTC,CASRKGGTIYGYTF
-,TRBJ2-7,-,TRBV21-1,TGTGCCTGCCCCGAAGCGCCTCTAATCTACGAGCAGTACTTC,CACPEAPLIYEQYF